The 13 T cell receptor beta chains listed next were all sequenced from one sample in a study of regulatory T cells in long-lasting Graves disease. With iRepertoire HTBI primers and Arm-PCR of CDR3 regions, TCR beta libraries were built. MiXCR, run by TCRdb on the multiplex PCR reads, gives a single entry per CDR3 protein. The data show around 500,000 distinct CDR3 sequences, about 16% seen once. Stated time point: newly diagnosed GD, antithyroid drugs for less than 3 months. Researchers made the TCR library from RNA that was extracted from PBMCs. The sample also formed part of further work on T cells in Graves' hyperthyroidism and ophthalmopathy.

Specimen: peripheral blood mononuclear cells (PBMCs), collected at new diagnosis, from a patient treated with antithyroid drugs. The source is a woman aged 35-60 years with Graves disease.

This clonotype was counted a few times. The CDR3 DNA is TGTGCCATCAGTGGGCACCATAATTACTCCTACAATGAGCAGTTCTTC. It translates to CAISGHHNYSYNEQFF. The chain is built from TRBV10-3 and TRBJ2-1; D is ambiguous. The length of the CDR3 is 16 residues. Germline V lookup: CDR1 ENHRY, CDR2 SYGVKD. The V end was cut by 4 bases, the J end by 0 bases, with 13 bases between.

This clonotype has at least ten counts. This chain links TRBV12-3 or TRBV12-4 with TRBJ1-1; 12 bases are a match to TRBD1. CDR3 length equals 14 residues. V was pared by 5 bases and J by 4 bases, with 2 bases of the junction left unmatched. As DNA, the CDR3 is TGTGCCAGCAGTATGGGACAGGGGGCCACTGAAGCTTTCTTT. Protein product: CASSMGQGATEAFF.

The chain uses TRBV9 and TRBJ1-1; 7 bases agree with TRBD1. V lost 3 bases, J lost 3 bases, and 29 bases stayed unmatched. The germline V gene has CDR1 SGDLS and CDR2 YYNGEE. The CDR3 runs to 22 residues. The CDR3 region is CASSAEGGPDKVSKGADTEAFF. For the CDR3, the DNA is TGTGCCAGCAGCGCCGAAGGGGGGCCGGATAAGGTGTCGAAGGGGGCGGACACTGAAGCTTTCTTT.

The gene calls are TRBV9 and TRBJ2-2; D call uncertain. V gave up 0 bases and J gave up 1 base, with 10 bases separating them. The CDR3 totals 16 residues. From germline, CDR1 is SGDLS and CDR2 YYNGEE. CDR3 in amino acids: CASSVVGRQNTGELFF. The CDR3 region has the DNA TGTGCCAGCAGCGTAGTCGGCAGGCAGAACACCGGGGAGCTGTTTTTT.

There are many counts of this clonotype. The rearrangement joins TRBV12-5 to TRBJ1-1, with 8 bases fitting TRBD1. CDR3 length: 12 amino acids. The germline CDR1 and CDR2 sequences are LGHNT and FRNRAP. V lost 6 bases and J lost 10; bases outside the gene matches: 7. As DNA, the CDR3 is TGTGCTAGTGGGATGGACAGGGCGGCAGCTTTCTTT. Protein: CASGMDRAAAFF.

The V and J genes are TRBV5-5 and TRBJ1-6, with 9 bases matching TRBD1. Per germline, CDR1 SGHKS and CDR2 YYEKEE (reference sequence). The CDR3 length is 15 residues. Trimming cost V 3 bases and J 7 bases; bases outside gene matches: 5. CDR3 nucleotides: TGTGCCAGCAGCTCCGGACAGGGGTTAAATTCACCCCTCCACTTT. It yields the protein CASSSGQGLNSPLHF. The complete variable domain, with remaining parts taken from reference TRBV5-5 and TRBJ1-6, reads DAGVTQSPTHLIKTRGQQVTLRCSPISGHKSVSWYQQVLGQGPQFIFQYYEKEERGRGNFPDRFSARQFPNYSSELNVNALLLGDSALYLCASSSGQGLNSPLHFGNGTRLTVT.

The rearrangement joins TRBV6-9 to TRBJ1-1; a weak D match, TRBD1 (5 bases). From germline, CDR1 is MNHGY and CDR2 SVAAGI. Trimming pared 4 bases from V and 5 bases from J, leaving 11 bases between. The CDR3 extends over 13 amino acids. Here the CDR3 DNA reads TGTGCCAGCAGTTGGGCAGGGTTTACTGAAGCTTTCTTT. Translated: CASSWAGFTEAFF.

This clonotype was observed at least ten times. This chain uses TRBV18 with TRBJ1-2, with TRBD1 matching over 7 bases. The CDR3 totals 13 residues. Losses at the gene ends were 3 bases for V and 5 bases for J; bases not matched to a gene: 3. Germline-derived CDR1 and CDR2 are KGHSH and LQKENI. CDR3 coding DNA: TGTGCCAGCTCACCTGAACAGGGGTATGGCTACACCTTC. Its protein product is CASSPEQGYGYTF.

This clonotype was detected ten times or more. The V call is TRBV7-8, the J call TRBJ2-3, with D possibly matching TRBD2 (7 bases). Trimming left V 3 bases short and J 5 bases short, with 24 bases between. Germline-derived CDR1 and CDR2 are SGHVS and FQNEAQ. CDR3 length: 18 amino acids. Written as DNA, the CDR3 is TGTGCCAGCAGCTTGGGGGGGCGGTTTGGCCGCACGGTAGATACGCAGTATTTT. Its translation: CASSLGGRFGRTVDTQYF.

This clonotype was counted between two and nine times. The gene calls are TRBV9 and TRBJ2-3; D unresolved. The CDR3 has 15 amino acids. Trimming stripped 3 bases from V and 3 bases from J, with 14 bases between. The germline V gene encodes CDR1 SGDLS and CDR2 YYNGEE. The DNA for the CDR3 is TGTGCCAGCAGCGATGGCCCCGGTCTTACAGATACGCAGTATTTT. It is translated as CASSDGPGLTDTQYF.

This clonotype was seen more than once but under ten times. This rearrangement joins TRBV5-4 to TRBJ2-5; 16 bases align to TRBD2. V shed 4 bases, J shed 7 bases, and the junction held 7 bases outside the gene matches. Germline loops: CDR1 SGHNT, CDR2 YYREEE (reference sequence). The CDR3 contains 16 residues. Here the CDR3 DNA reads TGTGCCAGCAGCGCTCCGGGACTAGCGGGGGGGGGGACCCAGTACTTC. Translation gives CASSAPGLAGGGTQYF.

This clonotype has only a few counts. The chain couples TRBV7-8 to TRBJ2-1; D is unresolved. Germline V gene sequence: CDR1 SGHVS, CDR2 FQNEAQ. V was trimmed by 5 bases and J by 0 bases, leaving 11 bases between them. The CDR3 length is 15 residues. As DNA, the CDR3 is TGTGCCAGCAGCGTAGACGGAAGCTCCTACAATGAGCAGTTCTTC. It is translated as CASSVDGSSYNEQFF.

This clonotype was seen at least ten times. The chain joins TRBV25-1 to TRBJ2-7; D possibly corresponds to TRBD1 (6 bases). This CDR3 region has 14 residues. Germline V gene sequence: CDR1 MGHDK, CDR2 SYGVNS. Trimming left V 3 bases short and J 3 bases short, with 12 bases between. The CDR3 DNA reads as TGTGCCAGCAGTGATTCGACAGGAAGCTACGAGCAGTACTTC. This translates into CASSDSTGSYEQYF.